The sample holds many counts of the clone carrying this T cell receptor (beta chain). This record belongs to a study of T-cell reconstitution after alpha-beta-depleted transplantation in children. This CDR3 contains 17 residues. Germline values: CDR1 SGHRS, CDR2 YFSETQ. V lost 4 bases and J 1 base, leaving 15 bases between the germline ends. The TCRbeta library was prepared with unique molecular identifiers. TCRdb called the PCR reads again in MiXCR, with one record for every CDR3 protein. The table includes around 490,000 distinct CDR3 sequences, more than 9.5% detected once. This specimen consisted of PBMCs, mostly from graft donor cells, obtained 180 days after TCRalphabeta/CD19-depleted stem cell transplant. This TCR was sampled from a female patient aged 2-9 years who had a stem cell transplant for aplastic anemia, so the T cells may come from the graft donor. V usage is TRBV5-1 and J usage is TRBJ2-6, with D hard to call. The DNA for the CDR3 is TGCGCCAGCAGCCCCCGAGACGGCCTTTCTGGGGCCAACGTCCTGACTTTC. Its protein product is CASSPRDGLSGANVLTF. The full variable domain, completed using reference TRBV5-1 and TRBJ2-6, is KAGVTQTPRYLIKTRGQQVTLSCSPISGHRSVSWYQQTPGQGLQFLFEYFSETQRNKGNFPGRFSGRQFSNSRSEMNVSTLELGDSALYLCASSPRDGLSGANVLTFGAGSRLTVL.